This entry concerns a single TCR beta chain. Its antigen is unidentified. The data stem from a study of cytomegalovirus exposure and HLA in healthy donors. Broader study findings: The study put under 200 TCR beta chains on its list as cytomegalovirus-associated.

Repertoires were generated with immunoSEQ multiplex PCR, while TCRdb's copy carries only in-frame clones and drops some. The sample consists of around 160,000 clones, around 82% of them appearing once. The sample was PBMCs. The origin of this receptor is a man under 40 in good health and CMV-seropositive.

The CDR3 DNA reads TGTGCCAGCAGCGCAGGACAGGTCATATCCTACGAGCAGTACTTC. It codes for CASSAGQVISYEQYF. V usage is TRBV6-8 and J usage is TRBJ2-7; 7 bases are a match to TRBD1. V was pared by 6 bases and J by 1 base, with 9 bases of the junction left unmatched. Germline assignment: CDR1 MNHGY and CDR2 SAAAGT. This CDR3 contains 15 residues.